This entry features one T cell receptor beta chain sequence. Its matching antigen is unknown. The sample originates from a study of T cell responses to AZD1222 COVID-19 vaccine. Whole-study results and caveats: Females outnumbered males among donors, who were mostly white British; clonal diversity was possibly underestimated. When two AZD1222 doses had been given, Spike-specific TCR breadth and depth rose.

Profiled with immunoSEQ multiplex PCR; TCRdb holds only in-frame clones, not every one. The sample carries under 200,000 clones, under 95% recorded once. V trimming: 6 bases; J trimming: 9 bases; junction bases outside the gene matches: 10. The CDR3 is 15 residues long. CDR1 and CDR2 (germline): SGHTA, FQGTGA. The sequence was collected from an adult in good health. Sequenced material: peripheral blood, taken on day 0 of AZD1222 vaccination. The chain recombines TRBV7-3 with TRBJ2-1; 11 bases fit TRBD2. The CDR3, as DNA: TGTGCCAGCAGTATTGGCGGTGGGACTAGCGGTGAGCAGTTCTTC. Its translation: CASSIGGGTSGEQFF.